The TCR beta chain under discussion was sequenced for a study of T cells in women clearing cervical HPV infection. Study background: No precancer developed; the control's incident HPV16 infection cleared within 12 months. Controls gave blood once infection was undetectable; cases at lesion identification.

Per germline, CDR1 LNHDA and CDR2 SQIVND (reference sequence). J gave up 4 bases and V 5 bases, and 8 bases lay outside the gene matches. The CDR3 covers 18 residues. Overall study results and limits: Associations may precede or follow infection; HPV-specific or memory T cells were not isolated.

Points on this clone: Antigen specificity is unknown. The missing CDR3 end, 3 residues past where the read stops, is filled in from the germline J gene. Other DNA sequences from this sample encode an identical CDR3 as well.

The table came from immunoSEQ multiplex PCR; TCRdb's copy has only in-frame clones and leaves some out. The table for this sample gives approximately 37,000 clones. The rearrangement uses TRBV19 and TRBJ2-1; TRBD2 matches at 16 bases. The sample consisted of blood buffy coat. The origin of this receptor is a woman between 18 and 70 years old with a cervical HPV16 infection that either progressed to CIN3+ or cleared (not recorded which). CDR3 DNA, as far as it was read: TGTGCCAGTAGTTCGGGACTAGCGGGGGGGAAAAGTTACAATGAG. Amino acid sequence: CASSSGLAGGKSYNE. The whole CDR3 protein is CASSSGLAGGKSYNEQFF. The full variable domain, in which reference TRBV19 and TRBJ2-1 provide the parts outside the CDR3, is DGGITQSPKYLFRKEGQNVTLSCEQNLNHDAMYWYRQDPGQGLRLIYYSQIVNDFQKGDIAEGYSVSREKKESFPLTVTSAQKNPTAFYLCASSSGLAGGKSYNEQFFGPGTRLTVL.